This T cell receptor beta chain was obtained from a study of cytomegalovirus exposure and HLA in healthy donors. Overall study findings and caveats: Association of a missense DCLRE1C variant with TCR beta V- and J-gene trimming was reported in a later analysis.

Donors consisted of healthy bone marrow donors. This CDR3 is 17 amino acids long. Germline loops: CDR1 LGHNA, CDR2 YNFKEQ. The V and J ends lost 0 bases and 3 bases, in that order; junction bases with no gene match: 7. The PCR was carried out with 60 Vbeta primers and 13 Jbeta primers. Only in-frame clones appear in the TCRdb table, and some are missing; sequencing was by immunoSEQ multiplex PCR. The sample has some 120,000 clones, 15% to 20% seen once. About this clone: Its antigen is not known.

Sequencing was carried out using PBMCs. The rearrangement links TRBV4-2 to TRBJ2-2; 7 bases are shared with TRBD2. The source is a female donor in good health and CMV-seropositive. The CDR3 is CASSQDPSGDYTGELFF. CDR3 nucleotide sequence: TGTGCCAGCAGCCAAGATCCCAGCGGGGACTACACCGGGGAGCTGTTTTTT.